One and the same sample provided the 17 T cell receptor beta chains below, sequenced in a study of OX40 agonist ivuxolimab in advanced cancers. Library creation used the immunoSEQ multiplex PCR assay. This is the immuneACCESS table as TCRdb keeps it, with only in-frame sequences that have V and J called. A part of the clones is gone; compared with another copy, unresolved V genes explain less than half, and the rest is unexplained. The sample yields just under 65,000 clones; 80% to 90% were counted once. Jointly, the top ten make up roughly 1.2% of the sample. The material was CD4+ or CD8+ T cells sorted from blood, obtained in a trial of the OX40 agonist ivuxolimab. All receptors come from an adult with an advanced solid tumor such as melanoma, head and neck, liver or kidney cancer.

V gene TRBV11-3 combines with J gene TRBJ2-7, with 8 bases fitting TRBD2. The CDR3 loop spans 16 amino acids. After removal of 0 bases from V and 5 bases from J, the junction contained 9 bases not matched to a gene. Germline V gives CDR1 SGHNT, CDR2 YENEEA. The CDR3 nucleotides are TGTGCCAGCAGCTTAGATCCGACGGGAGGGTTCGACGAGCAGTACTTC. Its translation is CASSLDPTGGFDEQYF. The full variable domain, with the rest looked up from reference TRBV11-3 and TRBJ2-7, is EAGVVQSPRYKIIEKKQPVAFWCNPISGHNTLYWYLQNLGQGPELLIRYENEEAVDDSQLPKDRFSAERLKGVDSTLKIQPAELGDSAVYLCASSLDPTGGFDEQYFGPGTRLTVT.

The table lists this clone with a count of one. This rearrangement joins TRBV28 to TRBJ1-1; D may be TRBD1 (5 bases). This CDR3 region has 12 residues. Looked up from germline, CDR1 is MDHEN and CDR2 is SYDVKM. V was clipped by 5 bases and J by 3 bases, with 7 bases between them. CDR3 nucleotide sequence: TGTGCCAGCAGTGCAGGGTACACTGAAGCTTTCTTT. This translates into CASSAGYTEAFF.

This clone has just one count. The V gene is TRBV18, the J gene TRBJ2-3, with a weak D call TRBD2 (5 bases). CDR3 length equals 16 residues. Deletions cut 0 bases from V and 0 bases from J, with 10 bases between. Germline CDR1 reads KGHSH; CDR2 reads LQKENI. CDR3 nucleotide sequence: TGTGCCAGCTCACCACCGAGCGGTTATAGCACAGATACGCAGTATTTT. Its translation is CASSPPSGYSTDTQYF.

The chain is built from TRBV5-4 and TRBJ1-1, with TRBD1 matching 7 bases. CDR3 size: 15 residues. Germline CDR1 is SGHNT and CDR2 is YYREEE (reference sequence). V was clipped by 0 bases and J by 0 bases; unmatched bases: 2. This CDR3 is CASSLADRMNTEAFF. For the CDR3, the DNA is TGTGCCAGCAGCTTGGCGGACAGGATGAACACTGAAGCTTTCTTT.

The chain recombines TRBV5-1 with TRBJ1-4, with 7 bases aligning to TRBD1. Per the germline V gene, CDR1 is SGHRS and CDR2 is YFSETQ. The ends lost 3 bases at V and 6 bases at J; junction bases unmatched: 2. This CDR3 has 13 residues. The CDR3 protein is CASSYGTDEKLFF. For the CDR3, the DNA is TGCGCCAGCAGCTATGGGACAGATGAAAAACTGTTTTTT.

The chain combines TRBV6-1 with TRBJ2-7, with 11 positions matching TRBD2. Per germline, CDR1 MNHNS and CDR2 SASEGT. V shed 6 bases, J shed 6 bases, and the junction held 7 bases outside the gene matches. The CDR3 spans 14 residues. The CDR3 protein is CASRDSGRALEQYF. CDR3 DNA: TGTGCCAGCAGAGATAGCGGGAGGGCCCTCGAGCAGTACTTC.

This chain uses TRBV6-1 with TRBJ2-3, with no clear D. This CDR3 contains 12 residues. Per germline, CDR1 MNHNS and CDR2 SASEGT. V was trimmed by 6 bases and J by 0 bases, leaving 4 bases between them. This CDR3 is CASRDSTDTQYF. The CDR3 nucleotides are TGTGCCAGCAGAGACAGCACAGATACGCAGTATTTT.

The chain couples TRBV6-5 to TRBJ1-1, with D unresolved. CDR3 size: 13 residues. CDR1 is MNHEY, CDR2 SVGAGI, per germline. V was shortened by 6 bases and J by 0 bases, with 8 bases between the two germline ends. CDR3 in DNA: TGTGCCAGCAGACGGACGCTGAACACTGAAGCTTTCTTT. This gives the protein CASRRTLNTEAFF.

This chain uses TRBV28 with TRBJ1-1, with D possibly TRBD1 on 6 matching bases. Germline CDR1 is MDHEN and CDR2 is SYDVKM. Trimming took off 3 bases at V and 8 bases at J, with 19 bases between the two ends. The CDR3 is made up of 15 amino acids. The chain's CDR3 is CASSLAGGGRTEAFF. DNA of the CDR3: TGTGCCAGCAGTTTGGCTGGCGGGGGCCGAACAGAAGCTTTCTTT.

V is TRBV5-6 and J is TRBJ2-7; 7 bases agree with TRBD1. Trimming at V came to 0 bases and at J to 3 bases, leaving 0 bases not matched to a gene. The CDR3 spans 13 residues. CDR1 is SGHDT and CDR2 is YYEEEE in the germline V gene. CDR3 nucleotide sequence: TGTGCCAGCAGCTTGGACAGGGGCTACGAGCAGTACTTC. It yields the protein CASSLDRGYEQYF.

The rearrangement uses TRBV10-2 and TRBJ1-1; no clear D. Deletions cut 8 bases from V and 1 base from J, with 17 bases between. The germline V gene encodes CDR1 WSHSY and CDR2 SAAADI. CDR3 length: 15 amino acids. CDR3 amino acids: CASRPLPGENTEAFF. CDR3 DNA: TGCGCCAGCCGACCCCTACCCGGCGAGAACACTGAAGCTTTCTTT.

The V call is TRBV29-1, the J call TRBJ2-5; D remains ambiguous. The CDR3 is 13 amino acids. The germline V and J ends were trimmed by 1 base and 2 bases, with 8 bases remaining between them. The germline V gene encodes CDR1 SQVTM and CDR2 ANQGSEA. The CDR3 nucleotides read TGCAGCGTTGAAGCGTGGGGTCAAGAGACCCAGTACTTC. Amino acids: CSVEAWGQETQYF.

The chain has TRBV18 and TRBJ2-5, with 15 nucleotides matching TRBD2. V trimming: 0 bases; J trimming: 5 bases; junction bases outside the gene matches: 4. The V gene's germline CDR1 is KGHSH and CDR2 LQKENI. The CDR3 runs 17 residues. The CDR3 loop is CASSPPGLAGGGETQYF. In DNA, the CDR3 is TGTGCCAGCTCACCACCGGGACTAGCGGGAGGAGGGGAGACCCAGTACTTC.

CDR3 region: CASTNRGGQGFNTDTQYF. In nucleotides, the CDR3 is TGTGCCAGTACAAATAGGGGGGGGCAGGGCTTTAACACAGATACGCAGTATTTT. The V call is TRBV19, the J call TRBJ2-3; a weak D match, TRBD2 (7 bases). CDR3 length: 18 residues. The germline V gene encodes CDR1 LNHDA and CDR2 SQIVND (reference sequence). V gave up 7 bases and J gave up 2 bases, with 25 bases separating them.

This chain connects TRBV5-4 to TRBJ2-7, with a tentative D call TRBD2 (5 bases). Trimming removed 4 bases from V and 6 bases from J, with 20 bases in between. The CDR3 length is 15 residues. Germline CDR1 and CDR2: SGHNT and YYREEE (reference sequence). The CDR3 DNA reads as TGTGCCAGCAGCCCATCCCTAGCCAATTCCGGCGAGCAGTACTTC. Its translation: CASSPSLANSGEQYF.

J is TRBJ2-1 and V is TRBV6-5; TRBD2 matches at 13 bases. Germline V gene lookup returns CDR1 MNHEY and CDR2 SVGAGI. With 1 base clipped from V and 5 bases from J, the junction kept 2 bases outside the gene matches. CDR3 length: 16 residues. The CDR3 bases are TGTGCCAGCAGTTACTTGGGACTAGCGGGAAACAATGAGCAGTTCTTC. Residues: CASSYLGLAGNNEQFF.

The chain combines TRBV28 with TRBJ2-1, with 11 bases lining up with TRBD2. Looked up from germline, CDR1 is MDHEN and CDR2 is SYDVKM. The CDR3 covers 15 residues. V gave up 1 base and J gave up 7 bases; unmatched junction bases: 3. The CDR3 spells CASSLSASGRNEQFF. As DNA, the CDR3 is TGTGCCAGCAGTTTATCTGCTAGCGGGAGGAATGAGCAGTTCTTC.